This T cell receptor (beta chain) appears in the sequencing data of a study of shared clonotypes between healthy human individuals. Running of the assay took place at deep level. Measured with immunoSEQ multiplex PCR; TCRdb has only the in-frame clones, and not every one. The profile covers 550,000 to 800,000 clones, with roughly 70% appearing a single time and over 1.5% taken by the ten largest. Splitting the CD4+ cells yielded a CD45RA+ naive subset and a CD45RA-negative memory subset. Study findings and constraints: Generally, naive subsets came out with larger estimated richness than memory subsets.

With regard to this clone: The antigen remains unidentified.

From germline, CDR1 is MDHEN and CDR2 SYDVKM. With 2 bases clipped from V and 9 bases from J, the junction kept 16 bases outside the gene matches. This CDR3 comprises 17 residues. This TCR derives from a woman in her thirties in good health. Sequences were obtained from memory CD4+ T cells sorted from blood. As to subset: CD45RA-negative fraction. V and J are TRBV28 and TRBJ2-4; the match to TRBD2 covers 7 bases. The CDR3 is CASSLSGDWLRGGIQYF. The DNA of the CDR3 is TGTGCCAGCAGTTTAAGCGGGGATTGGTTACGGGGAGGCATTCAGTACTTC. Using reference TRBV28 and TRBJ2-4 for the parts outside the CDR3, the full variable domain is DVKVTQSSRYLVKRTGEKVFLECVQDMDHENMFWYRQDPGLGLRLIYFSYDVKMKEKGDIPEGYSVSREKKERFSLILESASTNQTSMYLCASSLSGDWLRGGIQYFGAGTRLSVL.